A single sample is the source of the 19 T cell receptor beta chains below, sequenced in a study of blood T cell repertoires in COVID-19. TCRdb's copy holds only in-frame clones and misses some; the assay was immunoSEQ multiplex PCR. The profile shows some 410,000 clones, approximately 90% of them singletons. Sequences were obtained from PBMCs or T cells enriched from blood (not recorded which). These TCRs come from a woman aged 25-40 years with acute COVID-19.

This clone turned up a few times. The gene calls are TRBV4-1 and TRBJ2-1; D is possibly TRBD2 (5 bases). CDR1 MGHRA and CDR2 YSYEKL come from the germline V gene. This CDR3 comprises 14 residues. Trimming left V 1 base short and J 6 bases short, with 10 bases between. Written as DNA, the CDR3 is TGCGCCAGCAGCCAAGTGCTAGCACCCAATGAGCAGTTCTTC. As protein: CASSQVLAPNEQFF.

This sequence joins TRBV7-9 and TRBJ2-7, with D perhaps TRBD1 (5 bases). Germline CDR1 is SEHNR and CDR2 is FQNEAQ (reference sequence). The V end lost 1 base, the J end lost 2 bases, and 12 bases lay between the germline ends. The CDR3 is 15 residues long. The chain's CDR3 is CASSLDFQGAYEQYF. The CDR3 DNA sequence: TGTGCCAGCAGCTTAGATTTTCAAGGGGCCTACGAGCAGTACTTC.

This chain links TRBV9 with TRBJ2-1; 12 positions match TRBD1. V lost 4 bases to trimming and J lost 10 bases; unmatched junction nucleotides: 9. The CDR3 runs 15 residues. CDR1 is SGDLS, CDR2 YYNGEE, per germline. In DNA, the CDR3 is TGTGCCAGCAGCTACGCGGGACAGGGGGCGCACGAGCAGTTCTTC. Protein sequence: CASSYAGQGAHEQFF.

CDR3 bases: TGCGCCAGCAGCCTCCGACCCCATACTGACAGGGTAAACACCGGGGAGCTGTTTTTT. Protein: CASSLRPHTDRVNTGELFF. The chain couples TRBV5-1 to TRBJ2-2, with 7 bases lining up with TRBD1. Germline loops: CDR1 SGHRS, CDR2 YFSETQ. V lost 4 bases to trimming and J lost 2 bases; unmatched junction nucleotides: 17. The CDR3 is made up of 19 amino acids.

The rearrangement links TRBV6-2 or TRBV6-3 to TRBJ1-5; no clear D gene. V was pared by 5 bases and J by 5 bases, with 13 bases between. The germline V gene encodes CDR1 MNHEY and CDR2 SVGEGT. The CDR3 is made up of 14 amino acids. CDR3 DNA: TGTGCCAGCAGTCGCGCGAGGGCAGATCAGCCCCAGCATTTT. Its protein is CASSRARADQPQHF.

The CDR3 reads CASSLGSPGDILRSNQPQHF. Here the CDR3 DNA reads TGTGCCAGCAGCTTAGGGAGCCCAGGGGACATATTAAGGAGCAATCAGCCCCAGCATTTT. V usage is TRBV6-6 and J usage is TRBJ1-5, with D possibly being TRBD1 (6 bases). Germline V gene data show CDR1 as MNHNY and CDR2 as SVGAGI (reference sequence). Trimming removed 6 bases from V and 1 base from J, with 28 bases in between. There are 20 residues in the CDR3.

The V and J genes are TRBV18 and TRBJ2-7; weak D call: TRBD2 (6 bases). With 3 bases removed from V and 6 bases from J, the gap between germline ends came to 18 bases. The germline V gene encodes CDR1 KGHSH and CDR2 LQKENI. The CDR3 contains 15 residues. The CDR3 coding sequence is TGTGCCAGCTCACCCCAGACTTCGGGGGACGGCGAGCAGTACTTC. Protein sequence: CASSPQTSGDGEQYF.

The chain is built from TRBV9 and TRBJ1-4; D remains ambiguous. V gave up 4 bases and J gave up 8 bases, with 18 bases separating them. Germline-derived CDR1 and CDR2 are SGDLS and YYNGEE. This CDR3 has 15 residues. The CDR3 DNA reads TGTGCCAGCAGCCGGGAAAGGACGGAGGACGAAAAACTGTTTTTT. The encoded protein is CASSRERTEDEKLFF.

This rearrangement joins TRBV24-1 to TRBJ2-2; 7 bases are a match to TRBD1. CDR1 and CDR2 from the germline V gene are KGHDR and SFDVKD. V lost 5 bases, J lost 4 bases, and 6 bases stayed unmatched. The CDR3 has 15 amino acids. CDR3 bases: TGTGCCACCAGTGTACAGGGGAAGGGCACCGGGGAGCTGTTTTTT. Translating gives CATSVQGKGTGELFF.

With regard to this clone: Germline is not matched at one junction end, which may reflect a read error. This chain links TRBV5-6 with TRBJ1-2; TRBD1 aligns across 9 bases. CDR1 is SGHDT, CDR2 YYEEEE, per germline. There are 13 residues in the CDR3. The CDR3 sequence is CASSLDRGYGYTF. CDR3 in DNA: TGTGCCAGCAGTTTGGACAGGGGCTATGGCTACACCTTC.

The chain couples TRBV30 to TRBJ2-2; a weak D match, TRBD2 (7 bases). The CDR3 has 15 residues. Trimming left V 5 bases short and J 1 base short, with 14 bases between. CDR1 is GTSNPN, CDR2 SVGIG, per germline (reference sequence). Written as DNA, the CDR3 is TGTGCCTGGGGGGGAGGGACATTGAACACCGGGGAGCTGTTTTTT. Translated, it gives CAWGGGTLNTGELFF.

This clone was observed a handful of times. The V call is TRBV6-2 or TRBV6-3, the J call TRBJ1-2; 10 bases are a match to TRBD1. Germline CDR1 MNHEY, CDR2 SVGEGT. V trimming: 1 base; J trimming: 4 bases; junction bases outside the gene matches: 12. The CDR3 length is 18 residues. The CDR3 loop is CASSYFTGTGVNIYGYTF. The CDR3 DNA reads as TGTGCCAGCAGTTACTTTACCGGGACAGGGGTAAATATCTATGGCTACACCTTC.

This clone was seen just once. The CDR3 reads CASSDTGTSGSTDTQYF. The DNA of the CDR3 is TGCGCCAGCAGTGATACCGGGACTAGCGGTAGCACAGATACGCAGTATTTT. The chain couples TRBV10-1 to TRBJ2-3, with 11 bases that match TRBD2. From germline, CDR1 is WNHNN and CDR2 SYGVQD (reference sequence). The CDR3 extends over 17 amino acids. V was pared by 3 bases and J by 0 bases, with 5 bases of the junction left unmatched.

The chain links TRBV29-1 to TRBJ1-1, with D possibly TRBD1 on 5 matching bases. The V gene's germline CDR1 is SQVTM and CDR2 ANQGSEA. CDR3 length equals 12 residues. V lost 5 bases to trimming and J lost 2 bases, with 9 bases between them. The CDR3 coding sequence is TGCAGCGTTTACGGGGGAAACACTGAAGCTTTCTTT. Translated, it gives CSVYGGNTEAFF.

This clone showed up just a few times. V gene TRBV29-1 combines with J gene TRBJ1-2; D remains unclear. The germline V and J ends were trimmed by 4 bases and 10 bases, with 13 bases remaining between them. This CDR3 region has 11 residues. The germline CDR1 and CDR2 sequences are SQVTM and ANQGSEA. The CDR3 DNA reads TGCAGCGTTGGGTCCGTGCGTGACTACACCTTC. Its translation is CSVGSVRDYTF.

This chain links TRBV9 with TRBJ2-2; 9 bases align to TRBD1. This CDR3 contains 14 residues. Germline CDR1 and CDR2: SGDLS and YYNGEE. The J segment lost 3 bases and the V segment lost 4 bases, leaving 1 base of the junction unmatched. CDR3 region: CASSRTGDTGELFF. Here the CDR3 DNA reads TGTGCCAGCAGCAGGACAGGGGACACCGGGGAGCTGTTTTTT.

J is TRBJ1-2 and V is TRBV19; possible D gene TRBD1, 5 bases. Germline loops: CDR1 LNHDA, CDR2 SQIVND (reference sequence). CDR3 length equals 13 residues. V lost 6 bases and J lost 0, with 8 bases in between. In DNA, the CDR3 is TGTGCCAGTAGGGAGGGGCCTAACTATGGCTACACCTTC. It is translated as CASREGPNYGYTF.

This rearrangement joins TRBV2 to TRBJ2-1; D remains unclear. The CDR3 totals 14 residues. CDR1 is SNHLY and CDR2 is FYNNEI in the germline V gene. V dropped 7 bases and J dropped 1 base, with 11 bases sitting between them. The CDR3 spells CASISPGSYNEQFF. The CDR3 DNA follows: TGTGCCAGCATATCCCCCGGGTCCTACAATGAGCAGTTCTTC.

The chain employs TRBV30 and TRBJ2-1, with D perhaps TRBD2 (6 bases). The germline gives CDR1 GTSNPN, CDR2 SVGIG (reference sequence). This CDR3 is 15 amino acids long. The ends were cut back, 2 bases at V and 3 bases at J, with 14 bases in the middle. The CDR3 protein is CAWSRDSAGYNEQFF. For the CDR3, the DNA is TGTGCCTGGAGTCGGGACTCAGCGGGCTACAATGAGCAGTTCTTC.